A selection of T cell receptor beta chains follows, all from one sample in a study of blood T cell repertoires in COVID-19. The table came from immunoSEQ multiplex PCR; TCRdb's copy has only in-frame clones and leaves some out. The repertoire holds 95,000 to 100,000 clones, with almost 85% as singletons. Sequencing was done on a sample of peripheral blood. The receptors stem from a man aged 65 to 79 with acute or convalescent COVID-19. The CDR3 runs from the conserved cysteine through the conserved F or W. The D gene is left open where the match is weak. Rows may omit the clone size; those that give it use once, few, many or a size class.

size: -
V: TRBV7-2
length: 13
D: -
J: TRBJ1-5
DNA: TGTGCCAGCAGCACACAAAGAAATCAGCCCCAGCATTTT
CDR3: CASSTQRNQPQHF

size: once
V: TRBV6-6
length: 11
D: -
J: TRBJ2-7
DNA: TGTGCCAGCAGTTACGCGTGGGAGCAGTACTTC
CDR3: CASSYAWEQYF

size: few
V: TRBV4-2
length: 14
D: -
J: TRBJ2-5
DNA: TGTGCCAGCAGCCCGACCGGGGACCAAGAGACCCAGTACTTC
CDR3: CASSPTGDQETQYF

size: -
V: TRBV5-1
length: 16
D: -
J: TRBJ1-3
DNA: TGCGCCAGCAGCTTGAGAGGATTCCACTCTGGAAACACCATATATTTT
CDR3: CASSLRGFHSGNTIYF

size: -
V: TRBV5-1
length: 15
D: TRBD1
J: TRBJ2-2
DNA: TGCGCCAGCAGCCGGGGACAGGAATACACCGGGGAGCTGTTTTTT
CDR3: CASSRGQEYTGELFF

size: once
V: TRBV6-5
length: 14
D: TRBD1
J: TRBJ1-1
DNA: TGTGCCAGCAGCCCAGGGGGCCTTTACACTGAAGCTTTCTTT
CDR3: CASSPGGLYTEAFF

size: -
V: TRBV27
length: 16
D: TRBD2
J: TRBJ2-1
DNA: TGTGCCAGCACCCCATCCGGGACTAGCTTCTACAATGAGCAGTTCTTC
CDR3: CASTPSGTSFYNEQFF

size: once
V: TRBV19
length: 13
D: -
J: TRBJ1-1
DNA: TGTGCCAGTATTCACCAAGCGAACACTGAAGCTTTCTTT
CDR3: CASIHQANTEAFF

size: -
V: TRBV7-8
length: 15
D: -
J: TRBJ2-7
DNA: TGTGCCAGCAGCTTAGTAGCGCAGAGCTCCTACGAGCAGTACTTC
CDR3: CASSLVAQSSYEQYF

size: once
V: TRBV27
length: 15
D: TRBD1
J: TRBJ1-2
DNA: TGTGCCAGCAGTTTCTCGACAGGGAAGGGCTATGGCTACACCTTC
CDR3: CASSFSTGKGYGYTF